The 9 T cell receptor beta chains presented below share a single source sample, sequenced in a study of blood T cell repertoires in COVID-19. The protocol was immunoSEQ multiplex PCR, while the TCRdb copy is restricted to in-frame clones and leaves out a portion. The table shows roughly 200,000 clones, with over 65% occurring only once. The sample consisted of peripheral blood. The receptors stem from a person between 65 and 80 years old with COVID-19, enrolled during active disease.

V is TRBV14 and J is TRBJ2-2; D ambiguous. Trimming shortened V by 6 bases and J by 5 bases, and 19 bases separated the two germline ends. Germline V lookup: CDR1 SGHDN, CDR2 FVKESK. The CDR3 covers 16 residues. CDR3 DNA: TGTGCCAGCAGTCCAGACCTAGGTTTCTGGACCGGGGAGCTGTTTTTT. Residues: CASSPDLGFWTGELFF.

The chain carries TRBV7-2 and TRBJ1-3; D perhaps matches TRBD1 (6 bases). The CDR3 is made up of 18 amino acids. Deletions cut 0 bases from V and 1 base from J, with 16 bases between. Germline lookup yields CDR1 SGHTA and CDR2 FQGNSA. DNA for the CDR3: TGTGCCAGCAGCTTAGCGGGGGCCAGGTCGAGTTCTGGAAACACCATATATTTT. Its translation is CASSLAGARSSSGNTIYF.

The chain carries TRBV6-2 or TRBV6-3 and TRBJ2-2, with D unresolved. Trimming stripped 5 bases from V and 7 bases from J, with 26 bases between. Germline CDR1 and CDR2: MNHEY and SVGEGT. The CDR3 contains 18 residues. DNA of the CDR3: TGTGCCAGCAGTGCCAATGTGGCGGCCTCTCGAATTGTCGGGGAGCTGTTTTTT. Translating it yields CASSANVAASRIVGELFF.

The V call is TRBV7-6, the J call TRBJ2-5; TRBD2 aligns across 11 bases. Germline CDR1 and CDR2: SGHVS and FNYEAQ. CDR3 length: 16 residues. V dropped 1 base and J dropped 5; count of bases not matched to a gene: 6. This CDR3 is CASSLGASGGRETQYF. The CDR3 DNA reads TGTGCCAGCAGCTTAGGTGCTAGCGGGGGGCGGGAGACCCAGTACTTC.

V is TRBV19 and J is TRBJ1-2; maybe TRBD1 (6 bases). CDR1 is LNHDA and CDR2 is SQIVND in the germline V gene (reference sequence). The V and J ends lost 6 bases and 8 bases respectively, with 16 bases between them. The CDR3 extends over 13 amino acids. Written as DNA, the CDR3 is TGTGCCAGTAGGTCAACAGGGACGTGGGGCTACACCTTC. Protein: CASRSTGTWGYTF.

This clone was detected once. The chain is built from TRBV5-1 and TRBJ1-4, with TRBD1 matching over 7 bases. The CDR3 extends over 18 amino acids. V dropped 4 bases and J dropped 5; count of bases not matched to a gene: 17. CDR1 is SGHRS, CDR2 YFSETQ, per germline. The CDR3, as DNA: TGCGCCAGCAGCATGGCCCGTCCTTCCGGGACAGCAAATGAAAAACTGTTTTTT. Its protein is CASSMARPSGTANEKLFF. Combining the CDR3 with reference TRBV5-1 and TRBJ1-4 gives the whole variable domain KAGVTQTPRYLIKTRGQQVTLSCSPISGHRSVSWYQQTPGQGLQFLFEYFSETQRNKGNFPGRFSGRQFSNSRSEMNVSTLELGDSALYLCASSMARPSGTANEKLFFGSGTQLSVL.

This clone appeared a few times. V and J are TRBV2 and TRBJ1-3; 7 bases align to TRBD1. V lost 9 bases and J lost 0; bases outside the gene matches: 8. This CDR3 spans 15 amino acids. The germline V gene has CDR1 SNHLY and CDR2 FYNNEI. The CDR3 DNA sequence: TGTGCCAGATGGGCTACAGGGGACTCTGGAAACACCATATATTTT. Translating gives CARWATGDSGNTIYF.

The CDR3 loop reads CASSLFAGAGETQYF. CDR3 in DNA: TGCGCCAGCAGCTTGTTTGCGGGAGCGGGAGAGACCCAGTACTTC. The chain has TRBV5-1 and TRBJ2-5, with TRBD2 identical over 7 bases. This CDR3 is 15 amino acids long. V dropped 1 base and J dropped 4; count of bases not matched to a gene: 7. Germline V gene lookup returns CDR1 SGHRS and CDR2 YFSETQ.

This chain connects TRBV13 to TRBJ2-7; D possibly corresponds to TRBD1 (7 bases). Trimming took off 0 bases at V and 3 bases at J, with 15 bases between the two ends. The CDR3 length is 16 residues. Germline-derived CDR1 and CDR2 are PRHDT and FYEKMQ (reference sequence). The CDR3 spells CASSLGQGGTNYEQYF. The CDR3 coding sequence is TGTGCCAGCAGCTTAGGGCAGGGGGGAACGAACTACGAGCAGTACTTC.